The 7 T cell receptor beta chains given below trace back to one sample, sequenced in a study of PD-1 and CTLA-4 blockade in melanoma. Some clones are missing from TCRdb's copy, which holds only in-frame ones; the method was immunoSEQ multiplex PCR. Of 15,000 to 20,000 clones in the sample, over 65% were seen once. The specimen was CD8+ T cells from peripheral blood, collected before anti-PD-1 treatment. The receptors shown here come from a human donor with melanoma.

The chain recombines TRBV11-2 with TRBJ1-4; D uncertain. The germline V gene encodes CDR1 SGHAT and CDR2 FQNNGV. This CDR3 region has 18 residues. V was pared by 6 bases and J by 0 bases, with 20 bases between. CDR3 sequence reads: CASSPDAWGSATNEKLFF. The DNA of the CDR3 is TGTGCCAGCAGTCCCGACGCATGGGGAAGTGCAACTAATGAAAAACTGTTTTTT.

This sequence joins TRBV6-5 and TRBJ2-7; a possible D gene is TRBD2 (5 bases). Trimming stripped 2 bases from V and 5 bases from J, with 7 bases between. The length of the CDR3 is 12 residues. Looked up from germline, CDR1 is MNHEY and CDR2 is SVGAGI. CDR3 nucleotides: TGTGCCAGCAGTTACACCGGGGACGAGCAGTACTTC. Amino acids: CASSYTGDEQYF.

The V gene is TRBV2, the J gene TRBJ2-2, with D unclear. The V gene's germline CDR1 is SNHLY and CDR2 FYNNEI. V lost 9 bases and J 1 base, leaving 12 bases between the germline ends. The CDR3 is 14 amino acids. CDR3 in amino acids: CASTFRQNTGELFF. CDR3 nucleotide sequence: TGTGCCAGTACCTTCCGGCAGAACACCGGGGAGCTGTTTTTT.

The rearrangement joins TRBV28 to TRBJ1-5; D is possibly TRBD1 (5 bases). This CDR3 is built from 13 residues. CDR1 and CDR2 (germline): MDHEN, SYDVKM. V lost 6 bases and J lost 8, with 14 bases in between. This CDR3 reads CASSSLGQEPQHF. Written as DNA, the CDR3 is TGTGCCAGCAGCTCCTTGGGGCAGGAGCCCCAGCATTTT. Based on the CDR3 plus reference TRBV28 and TRBJ1-5, the full variable domain is DVKVTQSSRYLVKRTGEKVFLECVQDMDHENMFWYRQDPGLGLRLIYFSYDVKMKEKGDIPEGYSVSREKKERFSLILESASTNQTSMYLCASSSLGQEPQHFGDGTRLSIL.

This chain joins TRBV5-6 and TRBJ2-7, with D uncertain. Trimming took off 0 bases at V and 1 base at J, with 5 bases between the two ends. The CDR3 runs 13 residues. Germline V lookup: CDR1 SGHDT, CDR2 YYEEEE. CDR3: CASSLGASYEQYF. The CDR3 coding sequence is TGTGCCAGCAGCTTGGGGGCGTCCTACGAGCAGTACTTC.

The chain links TRBV30 to TRBJ2-7; D not certain. This CDR3 spans 14 amino acids. Germline loops: CDR1 GTSNPN, CDR2 SVGIG (reference sequence). V was trimmed by 0 bases and J by 2 bases, leaving 11 bases between them. DNA for the CDR3: TGTGCCTGGAGTGTACGTGGCGGAACCTACGAGCAGTACTTC. This gives the protein CAWSVRGGTYEQYF. The full variable domain, completed using reference TRBV30 and TRBJ2-7, is SQTIHQWPATLVQPVGSPLSLECTVEGTSNPNLYWYRQAAGRGLQLLFYSVGIGQISSEVPQNLSASRPQDRQFILSSKKLLLSDSGFYLCAWSVRGGTYEQYFGPGTRLTVT.

In its sample, this clone was seen once. The chain joins TRBV5-1 to TRBJ2-2, with 13 bases matching TRBD2. Germline loops: CDR1 SGHRS, CDR2 YFSETQ. The CDR3 sequence is 20 residues long. V was clipped by 3 bases and J by 3 bases; unmatched bases: 14. CDR3 amino acids: CASSSFGLAGEGIYTGELFF. The CDR3 coding sequence is TGCGCCAGCAGCTCGTTCGGACTAGCGGGAGAAGGGATTTACACCGGGGAGCTGTTTTTT.